The T cell receptor beta chain described here comes from a study of PD-L1 blockade in urothelial cancer. Study details: After treatment start, blood was analyzed at 3 weeks (second dose) and at 6 weeks.

Time point of the sample: pretreatment peripheral blood. Anywhere from 1 to 8 samples came from each patient, spanning pretreatment and on-treatment. This CDR3 contains 16 residues. Per germline, CDR1 SGDLS and CDR2 YYNGEE. Trimming stripped 0 bases from V and 6 bases from J, with 18 bases between. General study findings and limits: Durable-benefit cases showed more tumor-associated blood clone expansion at 3 weeks.

A word on this clone: Its matching antigen is unknown.

The protocol was immunoSEQ multiplex PCR, while the TCRdb copy is restricted to in-frame clones and leaves out a portion. The sample lists 50,000 to 70,000 clones; 70% to 90% were seen once. The sequence was obtained from a man in his 70s with urothelial cancer. Sequences were derived from PBMCs, sampled around atezolizumab (anti-PD-L1) treatment. The chain couples TRBV9 to TRBJ1-2; TRBD1 might be the D (5 bases). The chain's CDR3 is CASSVESRGAGDGYTF. CDR3 DNA: TGTGCCAGCAGCGTAGAATCAAGGGGCGCGGGGGATGGCTACACCTTC.